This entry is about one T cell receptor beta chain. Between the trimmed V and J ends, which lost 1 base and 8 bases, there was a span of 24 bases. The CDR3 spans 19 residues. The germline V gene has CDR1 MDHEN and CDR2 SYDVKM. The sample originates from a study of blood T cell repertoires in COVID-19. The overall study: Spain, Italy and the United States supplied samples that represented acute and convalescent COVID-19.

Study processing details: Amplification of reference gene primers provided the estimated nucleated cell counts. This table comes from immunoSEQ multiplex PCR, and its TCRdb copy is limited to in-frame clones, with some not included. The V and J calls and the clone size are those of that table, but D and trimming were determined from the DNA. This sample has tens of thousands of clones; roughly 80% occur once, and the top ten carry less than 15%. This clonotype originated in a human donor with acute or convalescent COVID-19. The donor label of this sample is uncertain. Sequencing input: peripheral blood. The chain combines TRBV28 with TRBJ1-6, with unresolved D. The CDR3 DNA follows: TGTGCCAGCAGTTTATCGGCGGGGTTGGGGAGCTCCGCTGATTCACCCCTCCACTTT. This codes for CASSLSAGLGSSADSPLHF.